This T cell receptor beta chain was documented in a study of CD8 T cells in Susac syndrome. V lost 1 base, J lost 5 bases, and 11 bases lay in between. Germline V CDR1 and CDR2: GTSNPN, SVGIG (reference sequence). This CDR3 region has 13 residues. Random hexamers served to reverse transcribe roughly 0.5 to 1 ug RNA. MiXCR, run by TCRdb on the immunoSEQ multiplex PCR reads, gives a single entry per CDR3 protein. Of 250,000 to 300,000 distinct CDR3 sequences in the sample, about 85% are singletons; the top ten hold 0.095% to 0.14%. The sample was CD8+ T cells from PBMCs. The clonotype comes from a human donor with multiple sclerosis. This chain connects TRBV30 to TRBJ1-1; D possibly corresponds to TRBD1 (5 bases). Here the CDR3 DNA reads TGTGCCTGGAGTGCCGGGACGAAGACTGAAGCTTTCTTT. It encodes CAWSAGTKTEAFF. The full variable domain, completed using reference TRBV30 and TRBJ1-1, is SQTIHQWPATLVQPVGSPLSLECTVEGTSNPNLYWYRQAAGRGLQLLFYSVGIGQISSEVPQNLSASRPQDRQFILSSKKLLLSDSGFYLCAWSAGTKTEAFFGQGTRLTVV.